This TCR beta chain is drawn from a study of blood T cell repertoires in COVID-19. Source study methods: By means of reference gene primer amplification, nucleated cell counts were estimated. Here immunoSEQ multiplex PCR was the method, and the copy in TCRdb shows in-frame clones only, minus some. V and J calls plus clone size are reproduced from that table; the DNA served to infer D and trimming. The sample yields hundreds of thousands of clones, about 87% seen once. Researchers sorted participants into cohorts using their self-reported clinical history. The CDR3 loop spans 12 amino acids. CDR1 and CDR2 (germline): LGHDT, YNNKEL (reference sequence). V lost 4 bases and J 6 bases, leaving 9 bases between the germline ends.

This TCR came from a woman in her forties or fifties who had recovered from COVID-19. Sequencing input: PBMCs or T cells enriched from blood (not recorded which). The rearrangement joins TRBV3-1 (or the pseudogene TRBV3-2) to TRBJ1-2, with D possibly TRBD1 on 5 matching bases. CDR3: CASSLPGNGYTF. The DNA for the CDR3 is TGTGCCAGCAGCCTGCCAGGGAATGGCTACACCTTC.